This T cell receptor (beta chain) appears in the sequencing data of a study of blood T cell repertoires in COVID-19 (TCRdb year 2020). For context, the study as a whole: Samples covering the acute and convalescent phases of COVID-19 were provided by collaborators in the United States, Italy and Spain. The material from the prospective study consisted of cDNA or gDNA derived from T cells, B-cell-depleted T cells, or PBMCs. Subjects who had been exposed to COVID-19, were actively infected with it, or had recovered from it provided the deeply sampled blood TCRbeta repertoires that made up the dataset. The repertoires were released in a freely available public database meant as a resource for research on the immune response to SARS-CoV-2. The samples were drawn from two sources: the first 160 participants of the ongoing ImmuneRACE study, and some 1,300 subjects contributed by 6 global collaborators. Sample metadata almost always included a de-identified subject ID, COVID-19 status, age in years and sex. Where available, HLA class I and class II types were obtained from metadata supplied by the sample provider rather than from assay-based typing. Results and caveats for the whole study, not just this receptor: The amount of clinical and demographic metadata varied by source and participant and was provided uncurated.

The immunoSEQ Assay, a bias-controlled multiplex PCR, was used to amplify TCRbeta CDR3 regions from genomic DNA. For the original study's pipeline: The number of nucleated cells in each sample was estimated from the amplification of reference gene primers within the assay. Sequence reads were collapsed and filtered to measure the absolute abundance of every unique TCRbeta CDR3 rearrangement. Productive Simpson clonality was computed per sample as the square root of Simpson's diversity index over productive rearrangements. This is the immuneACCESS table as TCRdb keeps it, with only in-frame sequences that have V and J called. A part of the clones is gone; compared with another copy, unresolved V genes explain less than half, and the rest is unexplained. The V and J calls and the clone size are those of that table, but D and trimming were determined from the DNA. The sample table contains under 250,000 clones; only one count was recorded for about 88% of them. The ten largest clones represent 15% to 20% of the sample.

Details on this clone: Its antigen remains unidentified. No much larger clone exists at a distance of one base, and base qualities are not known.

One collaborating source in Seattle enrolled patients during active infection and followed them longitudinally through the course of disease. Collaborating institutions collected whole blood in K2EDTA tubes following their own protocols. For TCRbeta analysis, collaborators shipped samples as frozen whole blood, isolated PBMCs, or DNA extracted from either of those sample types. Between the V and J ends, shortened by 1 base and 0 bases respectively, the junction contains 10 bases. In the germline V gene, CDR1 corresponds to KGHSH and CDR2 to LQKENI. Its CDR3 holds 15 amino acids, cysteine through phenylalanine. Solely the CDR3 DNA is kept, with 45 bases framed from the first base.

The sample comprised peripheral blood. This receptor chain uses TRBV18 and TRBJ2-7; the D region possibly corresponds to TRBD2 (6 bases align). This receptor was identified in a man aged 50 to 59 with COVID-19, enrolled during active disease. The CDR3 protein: CASSPHTEGSYEQYF. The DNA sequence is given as TGTGCCAGCTCACCACATACGGAGGGCTCCTACGAGCAGTACTTC.